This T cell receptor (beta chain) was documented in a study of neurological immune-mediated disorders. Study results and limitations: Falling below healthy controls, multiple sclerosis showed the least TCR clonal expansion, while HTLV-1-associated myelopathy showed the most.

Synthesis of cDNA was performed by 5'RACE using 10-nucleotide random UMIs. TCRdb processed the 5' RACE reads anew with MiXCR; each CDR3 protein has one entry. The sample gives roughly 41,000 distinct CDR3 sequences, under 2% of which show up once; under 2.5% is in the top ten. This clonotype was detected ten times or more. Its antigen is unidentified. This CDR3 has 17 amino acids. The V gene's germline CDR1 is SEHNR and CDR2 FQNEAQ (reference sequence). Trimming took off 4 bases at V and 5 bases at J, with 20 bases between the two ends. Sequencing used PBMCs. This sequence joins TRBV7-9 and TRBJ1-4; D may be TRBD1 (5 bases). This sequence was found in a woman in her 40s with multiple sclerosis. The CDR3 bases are TGTGCCAGCAGCTCCTTTCGTCTCGGGACGGGGAATGAAAAACTGTTTTTT. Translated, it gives CASSSFRLGTGNEKLFF.